The sequence of this T cell receptor beta chain was determined in a study of blood T cell repertoires in COVID-19. Produced via immunoSEQ multiplex PCR; TCRdb's table is partial and in-frame only. The sample lists 150,000 to 200,000 clones, about 90% occurring once. The CDR3 consists of 15 residues. In germline, CDR1 is SGHTA, CDR2 FQGNSA. Trimming cost V 1 base and J 7 bases; bases outside gene matches: 4. The sequencing sample was made of PBMCs or T cells enriched from blood (not recorded which). The sequence derives from a human donor with acute COVID-19. The donor label of this sample is uncertain. The chain recombines TRBV7-2 with TRBJ1-4, with 9 bases lining up with TRBD1. Here the CDR3 DNA reads TGTGCCAGCAGCTTAGGAGGGACAGGGATTGAAAAACTGTTTTTT. Residues: CASSLGGTGIEKLFF.